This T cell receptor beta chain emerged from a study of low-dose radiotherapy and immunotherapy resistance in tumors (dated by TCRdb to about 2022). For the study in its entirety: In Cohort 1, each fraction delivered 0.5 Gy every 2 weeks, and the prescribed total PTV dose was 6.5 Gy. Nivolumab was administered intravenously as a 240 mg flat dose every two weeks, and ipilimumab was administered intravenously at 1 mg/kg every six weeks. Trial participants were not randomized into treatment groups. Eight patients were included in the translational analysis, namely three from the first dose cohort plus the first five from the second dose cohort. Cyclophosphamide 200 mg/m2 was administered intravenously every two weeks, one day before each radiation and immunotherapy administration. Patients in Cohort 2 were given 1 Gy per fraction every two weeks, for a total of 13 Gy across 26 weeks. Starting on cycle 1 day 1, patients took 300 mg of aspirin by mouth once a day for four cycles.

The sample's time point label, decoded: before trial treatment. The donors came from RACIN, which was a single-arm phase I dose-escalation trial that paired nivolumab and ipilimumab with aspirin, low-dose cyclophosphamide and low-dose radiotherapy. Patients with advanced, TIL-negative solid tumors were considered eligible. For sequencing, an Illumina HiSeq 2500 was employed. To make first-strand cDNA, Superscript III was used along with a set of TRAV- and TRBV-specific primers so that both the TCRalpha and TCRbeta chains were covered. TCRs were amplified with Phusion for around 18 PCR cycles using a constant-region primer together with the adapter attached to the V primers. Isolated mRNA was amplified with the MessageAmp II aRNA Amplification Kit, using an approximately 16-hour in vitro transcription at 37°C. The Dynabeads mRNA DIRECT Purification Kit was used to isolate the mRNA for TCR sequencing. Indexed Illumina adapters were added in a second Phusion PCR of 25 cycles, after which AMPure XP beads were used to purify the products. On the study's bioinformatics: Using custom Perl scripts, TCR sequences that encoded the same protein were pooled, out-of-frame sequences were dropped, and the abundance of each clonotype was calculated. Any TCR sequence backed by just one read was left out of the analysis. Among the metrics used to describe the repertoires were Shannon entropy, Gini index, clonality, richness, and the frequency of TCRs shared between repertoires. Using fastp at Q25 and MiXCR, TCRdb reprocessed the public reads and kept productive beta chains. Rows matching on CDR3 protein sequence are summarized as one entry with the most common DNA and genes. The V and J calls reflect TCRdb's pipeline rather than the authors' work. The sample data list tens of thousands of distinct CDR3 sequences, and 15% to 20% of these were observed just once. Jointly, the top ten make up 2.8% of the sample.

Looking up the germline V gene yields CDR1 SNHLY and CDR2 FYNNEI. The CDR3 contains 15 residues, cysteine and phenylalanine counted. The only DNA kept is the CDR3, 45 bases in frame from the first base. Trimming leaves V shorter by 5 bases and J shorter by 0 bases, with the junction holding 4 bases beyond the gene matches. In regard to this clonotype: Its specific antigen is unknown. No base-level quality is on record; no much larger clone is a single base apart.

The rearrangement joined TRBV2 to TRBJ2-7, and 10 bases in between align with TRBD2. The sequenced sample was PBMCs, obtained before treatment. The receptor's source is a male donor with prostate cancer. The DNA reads TGTGCCAGCAGTCTAGCGGGGGTCAACTCCTACGAGCAGTACTTC. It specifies CASSLAGVNSYEQYF.